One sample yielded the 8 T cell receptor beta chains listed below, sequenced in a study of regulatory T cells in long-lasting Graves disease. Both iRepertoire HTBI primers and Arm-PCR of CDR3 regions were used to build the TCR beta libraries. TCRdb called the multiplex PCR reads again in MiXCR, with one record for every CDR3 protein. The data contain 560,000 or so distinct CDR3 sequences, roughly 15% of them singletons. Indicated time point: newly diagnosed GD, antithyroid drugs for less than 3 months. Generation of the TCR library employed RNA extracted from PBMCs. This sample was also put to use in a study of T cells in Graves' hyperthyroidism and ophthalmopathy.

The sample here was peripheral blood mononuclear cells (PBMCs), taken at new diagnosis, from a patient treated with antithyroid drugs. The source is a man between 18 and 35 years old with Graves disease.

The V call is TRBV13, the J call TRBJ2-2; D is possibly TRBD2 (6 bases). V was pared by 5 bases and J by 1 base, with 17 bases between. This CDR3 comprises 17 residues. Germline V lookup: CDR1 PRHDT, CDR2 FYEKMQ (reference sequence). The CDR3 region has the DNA TGTGCCAGCAGCCCAGACGGGACTCACGAGAACACCGGGGAGCTGTTTTTT. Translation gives CASSPDGTHENTGELFF.

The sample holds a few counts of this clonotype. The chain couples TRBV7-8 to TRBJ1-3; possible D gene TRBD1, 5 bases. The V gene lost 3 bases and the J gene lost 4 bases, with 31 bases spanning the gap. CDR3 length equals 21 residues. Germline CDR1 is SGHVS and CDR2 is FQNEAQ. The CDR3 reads CASSFPSVRSPGGDLGNTIYF. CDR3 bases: TGTGCCAGCAGCTTTCCGTCGGTCCGCTCCCCGGGCGGGGACCTCGGAAACACCATATATTTT.

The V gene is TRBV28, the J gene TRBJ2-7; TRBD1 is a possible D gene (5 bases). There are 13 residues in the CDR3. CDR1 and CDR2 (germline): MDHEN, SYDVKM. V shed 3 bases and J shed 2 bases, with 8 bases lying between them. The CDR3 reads CASSFGATYEQYF. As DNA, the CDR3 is TGTGCCAGCAGTTTTGGGGCTACCTACGAGCAGTACTTC.

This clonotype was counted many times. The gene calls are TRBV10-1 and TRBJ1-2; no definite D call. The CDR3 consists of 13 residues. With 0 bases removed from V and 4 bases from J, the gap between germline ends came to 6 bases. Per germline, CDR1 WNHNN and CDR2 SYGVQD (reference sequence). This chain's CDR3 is CASSESTVYGYTF. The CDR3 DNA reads TGCGCCAGCAGTGAGTCGACGGTCTATGGCTACACCTTC.

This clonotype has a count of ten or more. CDR3 nucleotide sequence: TGTGCCAGCAGTGCGGACAGGGAAGGCGGAGACGAGCAGTACTTC. Translated: CASSADREGGDEQYF. The chain recombines TRBV28 with TRBJ2-7; TRBD1 matches at 8 bases. V shed 5 bases and J 5 bases; nucleotides not matched to a gene: 11. Germline V gene lookup returns CDR1 MDHEN and CDR2 SYDVKM. CDR3 size: 15 residues.

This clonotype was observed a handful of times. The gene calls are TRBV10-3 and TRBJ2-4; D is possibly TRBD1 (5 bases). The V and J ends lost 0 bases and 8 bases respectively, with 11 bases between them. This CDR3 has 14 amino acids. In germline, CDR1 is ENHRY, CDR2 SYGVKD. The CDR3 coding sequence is TGTGCCATCAGTGAGTCATTAGGGGTCGACATTCAGTACTTC. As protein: CAISESLGVDIQYF.

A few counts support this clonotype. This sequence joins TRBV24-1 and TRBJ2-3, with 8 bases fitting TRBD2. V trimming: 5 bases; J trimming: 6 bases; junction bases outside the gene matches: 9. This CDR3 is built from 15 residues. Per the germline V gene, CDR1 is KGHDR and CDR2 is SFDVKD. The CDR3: CATSGSTGGIDTQYF. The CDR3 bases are TGTGCCACCAGTGGATCCACGGGAGGGATCGATACGCAGTATTTT.

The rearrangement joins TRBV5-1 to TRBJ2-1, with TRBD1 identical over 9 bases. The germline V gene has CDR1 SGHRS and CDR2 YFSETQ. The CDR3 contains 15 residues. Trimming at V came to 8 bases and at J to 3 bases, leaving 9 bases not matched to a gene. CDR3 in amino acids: CASTPGDRDYNEQFF. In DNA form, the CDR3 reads TGCGCCAGTACCCCAGGGGACAGGGACTACAATGAGCAGTTCTTC.